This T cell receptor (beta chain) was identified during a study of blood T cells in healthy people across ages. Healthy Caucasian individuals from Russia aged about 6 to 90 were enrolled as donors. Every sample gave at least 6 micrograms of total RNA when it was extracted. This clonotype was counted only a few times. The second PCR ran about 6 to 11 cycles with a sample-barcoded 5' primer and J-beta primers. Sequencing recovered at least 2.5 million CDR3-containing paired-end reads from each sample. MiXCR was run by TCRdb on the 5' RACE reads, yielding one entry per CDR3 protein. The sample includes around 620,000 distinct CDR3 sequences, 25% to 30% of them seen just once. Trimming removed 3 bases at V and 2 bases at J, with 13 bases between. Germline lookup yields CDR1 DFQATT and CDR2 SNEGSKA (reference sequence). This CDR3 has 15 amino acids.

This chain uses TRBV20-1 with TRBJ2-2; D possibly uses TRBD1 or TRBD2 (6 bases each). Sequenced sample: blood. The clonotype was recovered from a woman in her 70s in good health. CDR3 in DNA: TGCAGTGCTAGTGAGGGGGGCATAAACACCGGGGAGCTGTTTTTT. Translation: CSASEGGINTGELFF.